This T cell receptor (beta chain) originates from a study of glioma-infiltrating T cells. Study-wide results and limits: Only very few CDR3 sequences appeared in both tissue and blood. Tissue-blood divergence was below expectation in non-neoplastic patients, above in gliomas.

Amplification of TCR alpha and beta CDR3 regions from RNA used iRepertoire nested multiplex PCR. Input was roughly 85-450 ng of tissue mRNA or PBMC total RNA. TCRdb itself ran the multiplex PCR reads through MiXCR, one entry per CDR3 protein. The table includes about 110,000 distinct CDR3 sequences, 20% to 30% detected once. This clonotype was detected only once. Its antigen is undetermined. This clone may be a read error of a much larger clone one base away. The CDR3 has 17 amino acids. Germline V gene data show CDR1 as SGHTA and CDR2 as FQGNSA. V was pared by 5 bases and J by 7 bases, with 26 bases between.

The receptor was derived from a human donor with low-grade glioma or glioblastoma, undergoing nonglioma brain surgery, or in good health (not recorded which). This rearrangement joins TRBV7-2 to TRBJ1-1, with D possibly TRBD1 on 5 matching bases. The sample was glioma tissue, nonneoplastic brain tissue, or PBMCs (not recorded which). In DNA, the CDR3 is TGTGCCAGCAGCGGCACACTCCTCTCTGGCGGGGGTGGTGAAGCTTTCTTT. Its translation: CASSGTLLSGGGGEAFF.